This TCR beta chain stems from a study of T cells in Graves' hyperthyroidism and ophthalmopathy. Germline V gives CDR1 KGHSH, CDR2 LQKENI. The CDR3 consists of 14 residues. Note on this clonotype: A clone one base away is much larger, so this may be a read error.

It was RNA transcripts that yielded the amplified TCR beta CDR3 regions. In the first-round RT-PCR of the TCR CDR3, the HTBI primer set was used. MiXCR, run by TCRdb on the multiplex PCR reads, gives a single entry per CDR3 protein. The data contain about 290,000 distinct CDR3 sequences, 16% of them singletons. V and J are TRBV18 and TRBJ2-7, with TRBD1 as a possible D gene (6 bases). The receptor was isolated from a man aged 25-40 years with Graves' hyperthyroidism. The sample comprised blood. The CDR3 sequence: CASSDAGTIDEQCF. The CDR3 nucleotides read TGTGCCAGCTCGGACGCAGGGACAATCGACGAGCAGTGCTTC.